This TCR beta chain originates from a study of T cells expressing NK-cell markers. The CDR3 runs to 14 residues. Germline CDR1 is MRHNA and CDR2 is SNTAGT. Reanalyzing the 5' RACE reads, TCRdb keeps one entry per CDR3 protein, without DNA. Its clone listing holds some 410,000 distinct CDR3 sequences. The sequenced sample consisted of blood T cells: a sorted CD56 or NKG2C T cell subset, CD4+ or CD8+ T cells, or bulk PBMC T cells (not recorded which). The J gene is TRBJ2-1, the V gene TRBV6-4; TCRdb returns TRBD2, unconfirmable since there is no DNA. This clonotype originated in a woman aged 18-70 years in good health. The CDR3 spells CASSDGDSKAEQFF.